Sequencing of this T cell receptor beta chain was carried out in a study of cytomegalovirus exposure and HLA in healthy donors. Study-wide results and caveats: The authors listed roughly 150 TCR beta chains as cytomegalovirus-associated.

CDR1 is KGHSH and CDR2 is LQKENI in the germline V gene. Trimming cost V 4 bases and J 8 bases; bases outside gene matches: 6. The CDR3 runs to 15 residues. The PCR employed 60 Vbeta primers together with 13 Jbeta primers. The repertoire was sequenced with immunoSEQ multiplex PCR; TCRdb's copy has only in-frame clones and lacks some. The sample has roughly 110,000 clones; approximately 76% are singletons. Points on this clone: Its specificity is unknown.

This clonotype originated in a man aged 18 to 30 in good health and CMV-seronegative. Material for sequencing was PBMCs. The chain combines TRBV18 with TRBJ1-6; 9 bases map to TRBD1. CDR3 in amino acids: CASSLLQGADSPLHF. CDR3 DNA: TGTGCCAGCTCACTCCTACAGGGGGCGGATTCACCCCTCCACTTT.